One and the same sample provided the 6 T cell receptor beta chains below, sequenced in a study of regulatory T cells in long-lasting Graves disease. The time point here: newly diagnosed GD, antithyroid drugs for less than 3 months. PBMC RNA was the source of the TCR library. Assembly of TCR beta libraries relied on iRepertoire HTBI primers together with Arm-PCR of CDR3 regions. TCRdb fed the multiplex PCR reads into MiXCR, producing one record per CDR3 protein. Here the sample spans 350,000 to 500,000 distinct CDR3 sequences, 14% being singletons. These data were likewise used in another study, on T cells in Graves' hyperthyroidism and ophthalmopathy.

Source: peripheral blood mononuclear cells (PBMCs), taken at new diagnosis, from a patient treated with antithyroid drugs. Receptor source: a woman between 45 and 60 years old with Graves disease.

This clonotype has at least ten counts. The chain employs TRBV12-3 or TRBV12-4 and TRBJ2-5; D call uncertain. CDR3 length: 15 residues. The V and J ends lost 1 base and 0 bases respectively, with 9 bases between them. In nucleotides, the CDR3 is TGTGCCAGCAGTTTAGAGGTCCGAAACCAAGAGACCCAGTACTTC. Protein: CASSLEVRNQETQYF.

This clonotype was picked up a small number of times. V usage is TRBV7-9 and J usage is TRBJ2-7; the D gene is possibly TRBD1 (5 bases). CDR1 and CDR2 from the germline V gene are SEHNR and FQNEAQ (reference sequence). V shed 9 bases and J shed 5 bases, with 17 bases lying between them. This CDR3 has 13 amino acids. The DNA for the CDR3 is TGTGCCAGATTGAGCCAGGGTAGCAACGAGCAGTACTTC. It translates to CARLSQGSNEQYF. Full variable domain (remainder filled in from reference TRBV7-9 and TRBJ2-7): DTGVSQNPRHKITKRGQNVTFRCDPISEHNRLYWYRQTLGQGPEFLTYFQNEAQLEKSRLLSDRFSAERPKGSFSTLEIQRTEQGDSAMYLCARLSQGSNEQYFGPGTRLTVT.

This clonotype was picked up many times. The chain carries TRBV7-8 and TRBJ1-1; 11 bases are shared with TRBD1. Unmatched junction bases numbered 8, after V lost 1 base and J lost 1 base. CDR3 length: 18 amino acids. CDR1 and CDR2 from the germline V gene are SGHVS and FQNEAQ. CDR3 residues: CASSLEGQGAGRNTEAFF. The DNA of the CDR3 is TGTGCCAGCAGCTTAGAAGGACAGGGGGCGGGAAGGAACACTGAAGCTTTCTTT.

This clonotype was counted at least ten times. J is TRBJ2-7 and V is TRBV20-1; D possibly corresponds to TRBD2 (5 bases). Germline assignment: CDR1 DFQATT and CDR2 SNEGSKA (reference sequence). CDR3 length: 13 amino acids. Trimming stripped 6 bases from V and 3 bases from J, with 15 bases between. The CDR3 nucleotides are TGCAGTGCCGAGGGCAGGACGTTCTACGAGCAGTACTTC. This encodes CSAEGRTFYEQYF.

This clonotype was seen at least ten times. The rearrangement uses TRBV28 and TRBJ2-3; D perhaps matches TRBD1 (6 bases). Germline CDR1 and CDR2: MDHEN and SYDVKM. The CDR3 is 17 amino acids. V dropped 4 bases and J dropped 3 bases, with 20 bases sitting between them. The CDR3 nucleotides are TGTGCCAGCAGTTCCCTCAGGGGATTAAAGAGGACAGATACGCAGTATTTT. Translation: CASSSLRGLKRTDTQYF.

The rearrangement joins TRBV20-1 to TRBJ2-1; D is possibly TRBD2 (5 bases). With 5 bases removed from V and 1 base from J, the gap between germline ends came to 15 bases. This CDR3 has 15 residues. The V gene's germline CDR1 is DFQATT and CDR2 SNEGSKA (reference sequence). CDR3 loop: CSAGYVGDSYNEQFF. Written as DNA, the CDR3 is TGCAGTGCTGGCTATGTGGGAGATTCCTACAATGAGCAGTTCTTC.